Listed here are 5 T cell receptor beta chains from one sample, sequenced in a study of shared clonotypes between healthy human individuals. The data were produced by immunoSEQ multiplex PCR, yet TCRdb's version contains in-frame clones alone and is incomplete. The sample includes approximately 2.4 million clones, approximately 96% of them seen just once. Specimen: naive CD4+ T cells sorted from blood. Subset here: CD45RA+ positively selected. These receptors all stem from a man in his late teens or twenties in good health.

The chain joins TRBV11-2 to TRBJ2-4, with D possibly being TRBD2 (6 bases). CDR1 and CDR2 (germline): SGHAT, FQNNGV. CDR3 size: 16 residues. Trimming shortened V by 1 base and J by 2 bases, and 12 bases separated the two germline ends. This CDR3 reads CASSLAGTLTKNIQYF. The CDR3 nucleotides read TGTGCCAGCAGCTTAGCTGGGACTCTTACCAAAAACATTCAGTACTTC.

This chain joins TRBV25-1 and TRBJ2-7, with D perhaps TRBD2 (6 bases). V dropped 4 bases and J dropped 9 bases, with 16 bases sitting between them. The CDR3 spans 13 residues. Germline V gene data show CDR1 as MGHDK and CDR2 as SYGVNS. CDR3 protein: CASSVYGTLMQYF. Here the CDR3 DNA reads TGTGCCAGCAGTGTCTACGGGACTCTGATGCAGTACTTC.

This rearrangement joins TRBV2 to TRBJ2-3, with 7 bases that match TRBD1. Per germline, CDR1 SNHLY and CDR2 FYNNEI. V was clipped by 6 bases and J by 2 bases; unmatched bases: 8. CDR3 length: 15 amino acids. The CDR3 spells CASSYRGLHTDTQYF. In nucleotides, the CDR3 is TGTGCCAGCAGCTACAGGGGCCTCCACACAGATACGCAGTATTTT.

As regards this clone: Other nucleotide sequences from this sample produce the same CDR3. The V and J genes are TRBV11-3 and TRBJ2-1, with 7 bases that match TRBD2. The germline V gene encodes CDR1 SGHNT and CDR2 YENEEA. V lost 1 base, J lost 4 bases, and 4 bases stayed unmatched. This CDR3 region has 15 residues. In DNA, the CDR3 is TGTGCCAGCAGCTTAGGCCTAGCGGATTACAATGAGCAGTTCTTC. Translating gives CASSLGLADYNEQFF. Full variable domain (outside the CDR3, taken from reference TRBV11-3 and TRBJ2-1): EAGVVQSPRYKIIEKKQPVAFWCNPISGHNTLYWYLQNLGQGPELLIRYENEEAVDDSQLPKDRFSAERLKGVDSTLKIQPAELGDSAVYLCASSLGLADYNEQFFGPGTRLTVL.

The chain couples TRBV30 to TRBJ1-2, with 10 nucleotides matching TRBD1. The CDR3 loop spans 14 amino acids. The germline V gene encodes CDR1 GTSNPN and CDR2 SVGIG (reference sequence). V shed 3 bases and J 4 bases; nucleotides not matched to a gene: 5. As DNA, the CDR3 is TGTGCCTGGAGGGACAGGGGGGCGTTCTATGGCTACACCTTC. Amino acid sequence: CAWRDRGAFYGYTF. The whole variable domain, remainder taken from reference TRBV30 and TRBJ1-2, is SQTIHQWPATLVQPVGSPLSLECTVEGTSNPNLYWYRQAAGRGLQLLFYSVGIGQISSEVPQNLSASRPQDRQFILSSKKLLLSDSGFYLCAWRDRGAFYGYTFGSGTRLTVV.